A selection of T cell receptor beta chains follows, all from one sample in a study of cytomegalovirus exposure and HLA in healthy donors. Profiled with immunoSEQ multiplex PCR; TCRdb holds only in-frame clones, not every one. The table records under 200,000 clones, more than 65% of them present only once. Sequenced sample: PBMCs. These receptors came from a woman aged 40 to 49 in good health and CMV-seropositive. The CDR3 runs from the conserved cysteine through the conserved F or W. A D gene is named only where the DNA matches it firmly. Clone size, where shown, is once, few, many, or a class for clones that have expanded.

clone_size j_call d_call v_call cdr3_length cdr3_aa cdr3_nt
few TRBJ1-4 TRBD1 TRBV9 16 CASSPTLGQGNEKLFF TGTGCCAGCAGCCCCACGTTGGGACAGGGGAATGAAAAACTGTTTTTT
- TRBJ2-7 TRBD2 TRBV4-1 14 CASSQASGGYEQYF TGCGCCAGCAGCCAAGCTAGCGGCGGCTACGAGCAGTACTTC
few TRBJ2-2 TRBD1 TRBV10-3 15 CAISAGQGGTGELFF TGTGCCATCAGTGCGGGACAGGGAGGTACCGGGGAGCTGTTTTTT
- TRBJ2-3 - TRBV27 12 CASSTLRGTQYF TGTGCCAGCAGTACGCTACGAGGTACGCAGTATTTT
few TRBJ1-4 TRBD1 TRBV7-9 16 CASSLLVTGSDEKLFF TGTGCCAGCAGCCTGTTAGTGACAGGGAGTGATGAAAAACTGTTTTTT
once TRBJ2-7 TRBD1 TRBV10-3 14 CAIRGDREFYEQYF TGTGCCATCAGGGGGGACAGGGAGTTCTACGAGCAGTACTTC
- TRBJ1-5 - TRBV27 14 CASSLKGHNQPQHF TGTGCCAGCAGTTTAAAGGGGCACAATCAGCCCCAGCATTTT
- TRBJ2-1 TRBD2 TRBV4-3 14 CASSQVSLAGEQFF TGCGCCAGCAGCCAAGTCTCGCTAGCGGGAGAGCAGTTCTTC
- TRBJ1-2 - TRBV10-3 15 CAISEPAGTNYGYTF TGTGCCATCAGTGAGCCGGCGGGAACTAACTATGGCTACACCTTC
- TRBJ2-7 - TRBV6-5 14 CASSSLDSSYEQYF TGTGCCAGCAGTTCCCTGGACAGTTCCTACGAGCAGTACTTC
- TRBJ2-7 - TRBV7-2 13 CASSSRQVYEQYF TGTGCCAGCAGCTCGCGACAGGTCTACGAGCAGTACTTC
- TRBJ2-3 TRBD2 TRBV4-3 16 CASSRGTSGITDTQYF TGCGCCAGCAGCCGGGGGACTAGCGGAATCACAGATACGCAGTATTTT
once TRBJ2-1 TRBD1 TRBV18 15 CASSLGTGGSDEQFF TGTGCCAGCTCACTTGGGACAGGGGGTTCGGATGAGCAGTTCTTC
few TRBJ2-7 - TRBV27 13 CASSPQGQYEQYF TGTGCCAGCAGTCCCCAGGGGCAATACGAGCAGTACTTC
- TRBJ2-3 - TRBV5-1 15 CASTGGGYSTDTQYF TGCGCCAGCACCGGAGGAGGATATAGCACAGATACGCAGTATTTT
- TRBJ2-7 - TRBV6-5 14 CASTPFPANYEQYF TGTGCCAGCACCCCTTTCCCCGCGAACTACGAGCAGTACTTC
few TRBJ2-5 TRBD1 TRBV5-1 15 CASSLSDRVSETQYF TGCGCCAGCAGCTTGTCTGACAGGGTGAGCGAGACCCAGTACTTC
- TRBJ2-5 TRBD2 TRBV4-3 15 CASSPGLAGGETQYF TGCGCCAGCAGCCCCGGACTAGCGGGAGGAGAGACCCAGTACTTC
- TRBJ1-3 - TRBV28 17 CASSSLLPDRTGNTIYF TGTGCCAGCAGCTCCCTACTACCTGACAGGACCGGAAACACCATATATTTT
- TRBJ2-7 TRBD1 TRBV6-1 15 CASSALGTGNYEQYF TGTGCCAGCAGTGCCCTCGGGACAGGGAATTACGAGCAGTACTTC
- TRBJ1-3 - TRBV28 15 CASTPGQHSGNTIYF TGTGCCAGCACCCCCGGACAGCACTCTGGAAACACCATATATTTT
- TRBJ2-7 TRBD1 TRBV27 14 CASSLLGQGHEQYF TGTGCCAGCAGTTTACTGGGACAGGGACACGAGCAGTACTTC
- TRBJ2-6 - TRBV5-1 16 CASTATVSSGANVLTF TGCGCCAGCACCGCGACAGTCTCCTCTGGGGCCAACGTCCTGACTTTC
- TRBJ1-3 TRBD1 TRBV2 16 CASSQRLDRDGNTIYF TGTGCCAGCAGTCAGAGGCTGGACAGGGACGGAAACACCATATATTTT
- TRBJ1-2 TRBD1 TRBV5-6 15 CASSLYGTGNYGYTF TGTGCCAGCAGCCTATACGGGACAGGGAACTATGGCTACACCTTC